This T cell receptor (beta chain) derives from a study of regulatory T cells in long-lasting Graves disease. CDR3 length equals 13 residues. Deletions cut 6 bases from V and 2 bases from J, with 8 bases between. Germline lookup yields CDR1 SQVTM and CDR2 ANQGSEA. The time point is: persistent/refractory GD, antithyroid drugs over 5 years with positive TRAb. Following extraction of RNA from PBMCs, that RNA was used to make the TCR library. In building TCR beta libraries, iRepertoire HTBI primers were used together with Arm-PCR of CDR3 regions. One entry per CDR3 protein, called by TCRdb with MiXCR from the multiplex PCR reads. Here the sample spans about 660,000 distinct CDR3 sequences, approximately 31% being singletons.

This sequence originates from a female donor with Graves disease. V is TRBV29-1 and J is TRBJ2-6; D not resolved. The specimen was peripheral blood mononuclear cells (PBMCs), collected when the disease was refractory, from a patient treated with antithyroid drugs. CDR3 DNA: TGCAGCGTCCAGGTCCCTGGGGCCAACGTCCTGACTTTC. Translating gives CSVQVPGANVLTF.